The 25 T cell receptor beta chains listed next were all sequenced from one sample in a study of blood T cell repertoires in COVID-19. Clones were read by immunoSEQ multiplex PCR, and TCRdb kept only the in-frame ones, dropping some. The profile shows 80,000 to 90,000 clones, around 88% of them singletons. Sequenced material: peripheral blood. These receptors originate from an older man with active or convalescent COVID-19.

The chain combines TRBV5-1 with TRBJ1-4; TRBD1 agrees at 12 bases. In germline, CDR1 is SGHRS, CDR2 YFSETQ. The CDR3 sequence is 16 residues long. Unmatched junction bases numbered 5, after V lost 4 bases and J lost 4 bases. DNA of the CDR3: TGCGCCAGCAGCATGGGACAGGGGGCTGGTAATGAAAAACTGTTTTTT. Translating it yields CASSMGQGAGNEKLFF.

CDR3 bases: TGTGCCAGCAGTACCCGAAGAGGGCCCGGCAATCAGCCCCAGCATTTT. This gives the protein CASSTRRGPGNQPQHF. This rearrangement joins TRBV28 to TRBJ1-5; no definite D call. The germline gives CDR1 MDHEN, CDR2 SYDVKM. Trimming stripped 5 bases from V and 2 bases from J, with 16 bases between. The CDR3 sequence is 16 residues long.

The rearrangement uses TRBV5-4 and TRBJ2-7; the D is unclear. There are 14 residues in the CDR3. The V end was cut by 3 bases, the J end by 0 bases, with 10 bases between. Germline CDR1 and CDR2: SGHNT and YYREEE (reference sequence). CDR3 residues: CASSSAGSSYEQYF. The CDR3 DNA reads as TGTGCCAGCAGCTCGGCAGGATCCTCCTACGAGCAGTACTTC.

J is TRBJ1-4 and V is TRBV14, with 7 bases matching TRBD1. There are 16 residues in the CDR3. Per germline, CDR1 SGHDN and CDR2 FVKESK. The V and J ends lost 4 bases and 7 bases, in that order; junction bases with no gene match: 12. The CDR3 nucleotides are TGTGCCAGCAGCCCCCTGGGAGTAGGGGGCTCTGAAAAACTGTTTTTT. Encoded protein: CASSPLGVGGSEKLFF.

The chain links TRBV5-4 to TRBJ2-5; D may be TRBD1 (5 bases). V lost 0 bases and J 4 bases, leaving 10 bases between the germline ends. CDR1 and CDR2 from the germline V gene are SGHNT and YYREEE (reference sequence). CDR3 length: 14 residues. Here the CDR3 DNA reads TGTGCCAGCAGCTTGGCAGGGCCGGGAGAGACCCAGTACTTC. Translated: CASSLAGPGETQYF.

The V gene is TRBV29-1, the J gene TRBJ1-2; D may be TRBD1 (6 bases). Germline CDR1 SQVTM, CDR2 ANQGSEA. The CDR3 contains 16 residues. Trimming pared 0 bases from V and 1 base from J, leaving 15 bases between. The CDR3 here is CSVEEGQGLGNYGYTF. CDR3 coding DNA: TGCAGCGTTGAAGAGGGACAAGGACTGGGTAACTATGGCTACACCTTC.

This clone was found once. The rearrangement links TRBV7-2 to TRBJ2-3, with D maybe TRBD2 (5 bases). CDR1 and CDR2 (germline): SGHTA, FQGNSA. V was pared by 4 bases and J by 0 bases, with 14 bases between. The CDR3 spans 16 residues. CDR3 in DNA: TGTGCCAGCAGCTCCCCCCGGACTCCCAGCACAGATACGCAGTATTTT. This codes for CASSSPRTPSTDTQYF.

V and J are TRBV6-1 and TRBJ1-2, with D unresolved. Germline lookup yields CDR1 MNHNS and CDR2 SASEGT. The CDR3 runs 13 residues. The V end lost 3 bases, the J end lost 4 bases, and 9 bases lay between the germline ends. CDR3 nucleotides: TGTGCCAGCAGTGAGGATGGCGGCTATGGCTACACCTTC. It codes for CASSEDGGYGYTF.

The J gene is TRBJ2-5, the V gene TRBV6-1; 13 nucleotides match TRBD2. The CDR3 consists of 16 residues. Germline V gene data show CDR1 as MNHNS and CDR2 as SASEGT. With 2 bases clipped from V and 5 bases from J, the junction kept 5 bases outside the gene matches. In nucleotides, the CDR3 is TGTGCCAGCAGTGAAAAACTAGCGGGAGGGGTGGAGACCCAGTACTTC. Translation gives CASSEKLAGGVETQYF.

The CDR3 protein is CASSFDYSNQPQHF. The CDR3 nucleotides read TGTGCCAGCAGCTTTGACTATAGCAATCAGCCCCAGCATTTT. The chain carries TRBV5-5 and TRBJ1-5; D is undetermined. The CDR3 covers 14 residues. Germline CDR1 and CDR2: SGHKS and YYEKEE (reference sequence). The V gene lost 2 bases and the J gene lost 0 bases, with 6 bases spanning the gap.

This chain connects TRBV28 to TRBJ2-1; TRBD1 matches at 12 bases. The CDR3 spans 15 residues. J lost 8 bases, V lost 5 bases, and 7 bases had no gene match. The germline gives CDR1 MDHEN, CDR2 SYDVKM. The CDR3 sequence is CASSRDRGRSHEQFF. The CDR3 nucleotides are TGTGCCAGCAGTAGGGACAGGGGGCGGTCGCATGAGCAGTTCTTC.

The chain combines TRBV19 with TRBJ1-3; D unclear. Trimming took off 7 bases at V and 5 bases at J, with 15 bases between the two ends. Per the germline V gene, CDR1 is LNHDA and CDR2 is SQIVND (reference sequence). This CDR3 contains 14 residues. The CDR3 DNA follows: TGTGCCAGTATACAGCTCGGTGATAGAAACACCATATATTTT. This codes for CASIQLGDRNTIYF.

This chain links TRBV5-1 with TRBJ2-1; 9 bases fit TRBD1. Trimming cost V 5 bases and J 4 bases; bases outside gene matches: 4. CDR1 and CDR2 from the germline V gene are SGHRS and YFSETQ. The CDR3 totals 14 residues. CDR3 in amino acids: CASSGQGQYNEQFF. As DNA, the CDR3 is TGCGCCAGCAGTGGACAGGGGCAATACAATGAGCAGTTCTTC.

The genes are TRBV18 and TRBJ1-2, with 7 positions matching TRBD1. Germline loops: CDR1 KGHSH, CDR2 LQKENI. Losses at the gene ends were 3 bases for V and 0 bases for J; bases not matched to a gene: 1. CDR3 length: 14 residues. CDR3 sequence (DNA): TGTGCCAGCTCACCGGGACAGACTAACTATGGCTACACCTTC. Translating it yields CASSPGQTNYGYTF.

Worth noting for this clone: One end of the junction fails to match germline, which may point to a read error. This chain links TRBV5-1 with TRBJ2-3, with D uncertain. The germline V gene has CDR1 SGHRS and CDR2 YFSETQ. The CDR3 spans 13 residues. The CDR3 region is CASSSTSTDTQYF. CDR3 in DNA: TGCGCCAGCAGCTCGACAAGCACGGATACGCAGTATTTT.

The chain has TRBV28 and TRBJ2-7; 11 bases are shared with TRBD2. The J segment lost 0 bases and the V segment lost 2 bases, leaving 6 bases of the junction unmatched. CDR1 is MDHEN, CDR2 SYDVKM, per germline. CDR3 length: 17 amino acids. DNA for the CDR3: TGTGCCAGCAGTTTACCTAGCGGGAGGCACCTCTCCTACGAGCAGTACTTC. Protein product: CASSLPSGRHLSYEQYF. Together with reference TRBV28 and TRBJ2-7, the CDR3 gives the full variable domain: DVKVTQSSRYLVKRTGEKVFLECVQDMDHENMFWYRQDPGLGLRLIYFSYDVKMKEKGDIPEGYSVSREKKERFSLILESASTNQTSMYLCASSLPSGRHLSYEQYFGPGTRLTVT.

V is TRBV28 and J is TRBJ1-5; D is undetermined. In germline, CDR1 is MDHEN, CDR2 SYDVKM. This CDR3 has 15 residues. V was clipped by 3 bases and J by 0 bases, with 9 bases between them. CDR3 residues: CASSLNGGSNQPQHF. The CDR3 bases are TGTGCCAGCAGTTTGAACGGCGGTAGCAATCAGCCCCAGCATTTT.

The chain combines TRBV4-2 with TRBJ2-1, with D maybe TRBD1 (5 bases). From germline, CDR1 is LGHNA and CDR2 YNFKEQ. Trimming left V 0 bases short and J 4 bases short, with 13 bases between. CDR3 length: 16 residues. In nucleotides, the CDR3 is TGTGCCAGCAGCCAAGATTCGACAGACACGTACAATGAGCAGTTCTTC. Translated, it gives CASSQDSTDTYNEQFF.

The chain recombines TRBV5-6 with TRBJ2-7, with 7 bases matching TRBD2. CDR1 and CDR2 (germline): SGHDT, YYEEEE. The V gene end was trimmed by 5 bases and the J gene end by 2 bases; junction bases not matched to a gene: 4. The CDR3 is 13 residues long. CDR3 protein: CASSMGLPYEQYF. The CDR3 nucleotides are TGTGCCAGCAGTATGGGACTACCCTACGAGCAGTACTTC.

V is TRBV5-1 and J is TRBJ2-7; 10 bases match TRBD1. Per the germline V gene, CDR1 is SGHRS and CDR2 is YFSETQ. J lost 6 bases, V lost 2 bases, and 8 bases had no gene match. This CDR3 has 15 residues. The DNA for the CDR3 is TGCGCCAGCAGCTTCACCGGGACAGGGGAGGGCGAGCAGTACTTC. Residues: CASSFTGTGEGEQYF.

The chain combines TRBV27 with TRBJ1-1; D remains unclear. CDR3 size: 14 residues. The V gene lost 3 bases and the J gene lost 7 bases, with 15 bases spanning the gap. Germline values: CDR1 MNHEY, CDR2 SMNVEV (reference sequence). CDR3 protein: CASSFRGFYSEAFF. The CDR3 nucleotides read TGTGCCAGCAGTTTTCGTGGATTTTACAGTGAAGCTTTCTTT.

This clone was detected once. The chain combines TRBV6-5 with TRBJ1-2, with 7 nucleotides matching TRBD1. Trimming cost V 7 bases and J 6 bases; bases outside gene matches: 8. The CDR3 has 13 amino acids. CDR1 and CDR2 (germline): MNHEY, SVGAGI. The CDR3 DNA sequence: TGTGCCAGCAACCAGGGGGTCCGGGATGGCTACACCTTC. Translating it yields CASNQGVRDGYTF.

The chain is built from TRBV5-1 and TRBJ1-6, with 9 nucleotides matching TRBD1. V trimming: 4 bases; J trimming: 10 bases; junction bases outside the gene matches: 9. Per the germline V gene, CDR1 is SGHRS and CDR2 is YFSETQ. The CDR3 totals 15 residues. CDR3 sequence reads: CASSPTGGEGSPLHF. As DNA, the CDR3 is TGCGCCAGCAGCCCTACAGGGGGCGAGGGCTCACCCCTCCACTTT.

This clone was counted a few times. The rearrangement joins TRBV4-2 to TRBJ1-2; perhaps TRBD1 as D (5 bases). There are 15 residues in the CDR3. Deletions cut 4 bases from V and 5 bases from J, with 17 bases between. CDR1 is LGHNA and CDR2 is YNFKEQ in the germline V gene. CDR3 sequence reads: CASSRGDRAEYGYTF. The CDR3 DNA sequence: TGTGCCAGCAGCCGCGGGGACCGGGCCGAGTATGGCTACACCTTC.

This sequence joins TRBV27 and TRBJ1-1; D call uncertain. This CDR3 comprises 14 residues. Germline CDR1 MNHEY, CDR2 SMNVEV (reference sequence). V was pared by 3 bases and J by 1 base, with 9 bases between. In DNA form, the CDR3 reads TGTGCCAGCAGTTTGGCGGTCCCGAACACTGAAGCTTTCTTT. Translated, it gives CASSLAVPNTEAFF.